The 12 T cell receptor beta chains in this list originate from one sample, sequenced in a study of T cells in Graves' hyperthyroidism and ophthalmopathy. The source material, RNA transcripts, was used to amplify TCR beta CDR3 regions. An initial round of RT-PCR targeting the TCR CDR3 relied on the HTBI primer set. Using its own MiXCR run on the multiplex PCR reads, TCRdb lists one record per CDR3 protein. The repertoire has 500,000 to 600,000 distinct CDR3 sequences, 35% to 50% of them found once; the top ten carry about two fifths. Sequencing was done on a sample of peripheral blood or thyroid tissue (not recorded which). These receptor sequences come from an adult woman with Graves' disease, either hyperthyroidism or ophthalmopathy (not recorded which).

The chain uses TRBV7-8 and TRBJ2-5; TRBD2 is a possible D gene (5 bases). Looked up from germline, CDR1 is SGHVS and CDR2 is FQNEAQ. CDR3 length equals 16 residues. The V end was cut by 3 bases, the J end by 1 base, with 15 bases between. CDR3 sequence reads: CASSFGGPTLQETQYF. The CDR3, as DNA: TGTGCCAGCAGCTTTGGCGGGCCTACGCTCCAAGAGACCCAGTACTTC.

CDR3 sequence: CASSLGRVRLQGTNQPQHF. The CDR3 coding sequence is TGTGCCAGCAGCTTAGGACGCGTGAGGTTGCAGGGAACCAATCAGCCCCAGCATTTT. The chain links TRBV7-9 to TRBJ1-5, with D maybe TRBD1 (5 bases). The germline gives CDR1 SEHNR, CDR2 FQNEAQ (reference sequence). This CDR3 comprises 19 residues. The V end was cut by 1 base, the J end by 3 bases, with 22 bases between.

This clonotype was detected ten times or more. The genes are TRBV7-2 and TRBJ1-2; D uncertain. CDR3 size: 14 residues. Trimming pared 1 base from V and 3 bases from J, leaving 9 bases between. Germline CDR1 SGHTA, CDR2 FQGNSA. CDR3 sequence: CASSLDPDYYGYTF. Written as DNA, the CDR3 is TGTGCCAGCAGCTTAGACCCAGACTACTATGGCTACACCTTC.

This chain joins TRBV10-3 and TRBJ1-3; D is perhaps TRBD1 (6 bases). This CDR3 is 13 amino acids long. Trimming removed 8 bases from V and 7 bases from J, with 15 bases in between. CDR1 is ENHRY, CDR2 SYGVKD, per germline. This CDR3 is CAIGARGENTIYF. CDR3 nucleotides: TGTGCCATCGGCGCCAGGGGCGAGAACACCATATATTTT.

This clonotype was counted at least ten times. The chain employs TRBV25-1 and TRBJ2-2; D not resolved. The V gene lost 3 bases and the J gene lost 4 bases, with 12 bases spanning the gap. This CDR3 region has 15 residues. Germline V CDR1 and CDR2: MGHDK, SYGVNS. The CDR3 DNA reads TGTGCCAGCAGTGATTCGGGTTGGGGCACCGGGGAGCTGTTTTTT. It is translated as CASSDSGWGTGELFF. Full variable domain (rest looked up from reference TRBV25-1 and TRBJ2-2): EADIYQTPRYLVIGTGKKITLECSQTMGHDKMYWYQQDPGMELHLIHYSYGVNSTEKGDLSSESTVSRIRTEHFPLTLESARPSHTSQYLCASSDSGWGTGELFFGEGSRLTVL.

A few counts support this clonotype. This chain joins TRBV7-9 and TRBJ2-7, with 8 bases matching TRBD2. There are 15 residues in the CDR3. Per germline, CDR1 SEHNR and CDR2 FQNEAQ (reference sequence). The J segment lost 0 bases and the V segment lost 3 bases, leaving 4 bases of the junction unmatched. Here the CDR3 DNA reads TGTGCCAGCAGCTTGGGTAGCGGGATCTCCTACGAGCAGTACTTC. It codes for CASSLGSGISYEQYF.

The rearrangement uses TRBV12-5 and TRBJ2-7; D call uncertain. This CDR3 contains 13 residues. Deletions cut 0 bases from V and 0 bases from J, with 3 bases between. Germline values: CDR1 LGHNT, CDR2 FRNRAP. In nucleotides, the CDR3 is TGTGCTAGTGGTTTGGTCCCCTCCTACGAGCAGTACTTC. It specifies CASGLVPSYEQYF. Drawing the rest from reference TRBV12-5 and TRBJ2-7, the complete variable domain is DARVTQTPRHKVTEMGQEVTMRCQPILGHNTVFWYRQTMMQGLELLAYFRNRAPLDDSGMPKDRFSAEMPDATLATLKIQPSEPRDSAVYFCASGLVPSYEQYFGPGTRLTVT.

This clonotype was counted at least ten times. The CDR3 here is CASSLGLAGVYEQYF. The CDR3 coding sequence is TGTGCCAGCAGCTTAGGTCTAGCGGGAGTCTACGAGCAGTACTTC. This chain joins TRBV7-8 and TRBJ2-7, with 10 bases aligning to TRBD2. V lost 1 base, J lost 3 bases, and 3 bases stayed unmatched. CDR3 length equals 15 residues. Germline V lookup: CDR1 SGHVS, CDR2 FQNEAQ.

On this clonotype: The conserved closing phenylalanine or tryptophan is absent in this CDR3, likely reflecting a read error. The CDR3, as DNA: TGCGCCAGCAGCTCCTCGAAACGGGGACAGGGGTGGAGAAACTATGGCTACACCTCC. This codes for CASSSSKRGQGWRNYGYTS. The chain combines TRBV7-2 with TRBJ1-2, with 10 bases that match TRBD1. The CDR3 contains 19 residues. Germline V gene data show CDR1 as SGHTA and CDR2 as FQGNSA.

This clonotype has ten or more counts. The V call is TRBV24-1, the J call TRBJ2-7; a possible D gene is TRBD1 (6 bases). This CDR3 region has 12 residues. V lost 0 bases and J lost 10, with 9 bases in between. CDR1 is KGHDR and CDR2 is SFDVKD in the germline V gene. CDR3 in DNA: TGTGCCACCAGTGATTTGCGAGGGGGTCAGTACTTC. This translates into CATSDLRGGQYF.

The V gene is TRBV2, the J gene TRBJ2-3; 7 bases line up with TRBD1. CDR1 is SNHLY, CDR2 FYNNEI, per germline. This CDR3 is built from 14 residues. Germline trimming cut 7 bases from V and 1 base from J; bases unmatched to any gene: 5. The CDR3 sequence is CASKLDRGTDTQYF. DNA of the CDR3: TGTGCCAGCAAACTTGACAGGGGCACAGATACGCAGTATTTT. Together with reference TRBV2 and TRBJ2-3, the CDR3 gives the full variable domain: EPEVTQTPSHQVTQMGQEVILRCVPISNHLYFYWYRQILGQKVEFLVSFYNNEISEKSEIFDDQFSVERPDGSNFTLKIRSTKLEDSAMYFCASKLDRGTDTQYFGPGTRLTVL.

This clonotype was seen repeatedly, ten times or more. The rearrangement joins TRBV4-3 to TRBJ2-2; D is perhaps TRBD2 (5 bases). The CDR3 extends over 14 amino acids. With 1 base removed from V and 5 bases from J, the gap between germline ends came to 8 bases. Germline V gives CDR1 LGHNA, CDR2 YSLEER. The CDR3 reads CASSQGTGTGELFF. CDR3 bases: TGCGCCAGCAGCCAAGGCACGGGGACCGGGGAGCTGTTTTTT.